This T cell receptor beta chain was identified during a study of T cells after yellow fever vaccination. At the level of the study: SMART-Seq v4 Ultra Low Input handled preparation of low-cell-number fractions.

V lost 8 bases to trimming and J lost 2 bases; unmatched junction nucleotides: 6. The CDR3 spans 15 residues. CDR1 and CDR2 (germline): ENHRY, SYGVKD. In regard to this clonotype: Its antigen is still unknown.

Overall study results and limits: The secondary response was weaker, and its peak arrived faster, on day 5 versus 15.

5'RACE template switching added a universal primer site and UMIs to TCR cDNA. TCRdb re-called the 5' RACE reads through MiXCR, storing one row per CDR3 protein. The table records approximately 260,000 distinct CDR3 sequences, under 15% of them present only once. The source was CD4+ T cells sorted from PBMCs, collected 45 days after the yellow fever booster vaccination. This TCR was sampled from a man aged 25-40 years who received the YFV17D yellow fever vaccine. The gene calls are TRBV10-3 and TRBJ1-2; TRBD1 matches at 12 bases. DNA of the CDR3: TGTGCCATCTACCGGGACAGGGGGCCAAACTATGGCTACACCTTC. Amino acid sequence: CAIYRDRGPNYGYTF.